This TCR beta chain emerged from a study of post-analysis software for immune sequencing data. This clonotype turned up a few times. The antigen is unknown. The CDR3 has 15 amino acids. V was pared by 7 bases and J by 3 bases, with 18 bases between. Broader study findings: Patients had higher frequencies than controls of about five TRBV segments, including TRBV5-6, TRBV5-1 and TRBV20-1.

Tagging with unique molecular identifiers was a feature of the TCR beta cDNA libraries. About 500,000 cDNA molecules came from roughly 0.93 to 9.6 million T cells. TCRdb recomputed calls from the PCR reads with MiXCR, one row per CDR3 protein. The sample holds almost 700,000 distinct CDR3 sequences; 55% to 60% are singletons and the top ten take about 11%. The chain links TRBV12-3 or TRBV12-4 to TRBJ1-2; no definite D call. The sample consisted of blood. The clonotype originates from a girl aged 2 to 9 with multiple sclerosis. For the CDR3, the DNA is TGTGCCAGCAATTCCCCTCGAAGGGCCGACTATGGCTACACCTTC. Translating it yields CASNSPRRADYGYTF.